This paragraph covers one TCR beta chain sequence. The antigen is unknown. The sample originates from a study of blood T cells in healthy people across ages. Study-wide results and caveats: Leaving the PBMCs unsorted stopped any conclusive comparison of naive versus antigen-experienced cells.

Primers used in a second PCR of about 7 to 12 cycles were a sample-barcoded 5' primer and a J-beta primer mix. TCRdb re-derived calls from the 5' RACE reads in MiXCR, one entry per CDR3 protein. Of about 1.5 million distinct CDR3 sequences in the sample, 35% to 45% were seen once. The J segment lost 5 bases and the V segment lost 0 bases, leaving 9 bases of the junction unmatched. Germline loops: CDR1 MGHRA, CDR2 YSYEKL. The CDR3 is 16 residues long. The chain couples TRBV4-1 to TRBJ2-7; 8 bases map to TRBD1. The sequencing input was blood. The clonotype was recovered from a woman aged 18-35 years in good health. The DNA for the CDR3 is TGCGCCAGCAGCCAAGAGGGCCTCAGGGGGCTGGACGAGCAGTACTTC. It codes for CASSQEGLRGLDEQYF.